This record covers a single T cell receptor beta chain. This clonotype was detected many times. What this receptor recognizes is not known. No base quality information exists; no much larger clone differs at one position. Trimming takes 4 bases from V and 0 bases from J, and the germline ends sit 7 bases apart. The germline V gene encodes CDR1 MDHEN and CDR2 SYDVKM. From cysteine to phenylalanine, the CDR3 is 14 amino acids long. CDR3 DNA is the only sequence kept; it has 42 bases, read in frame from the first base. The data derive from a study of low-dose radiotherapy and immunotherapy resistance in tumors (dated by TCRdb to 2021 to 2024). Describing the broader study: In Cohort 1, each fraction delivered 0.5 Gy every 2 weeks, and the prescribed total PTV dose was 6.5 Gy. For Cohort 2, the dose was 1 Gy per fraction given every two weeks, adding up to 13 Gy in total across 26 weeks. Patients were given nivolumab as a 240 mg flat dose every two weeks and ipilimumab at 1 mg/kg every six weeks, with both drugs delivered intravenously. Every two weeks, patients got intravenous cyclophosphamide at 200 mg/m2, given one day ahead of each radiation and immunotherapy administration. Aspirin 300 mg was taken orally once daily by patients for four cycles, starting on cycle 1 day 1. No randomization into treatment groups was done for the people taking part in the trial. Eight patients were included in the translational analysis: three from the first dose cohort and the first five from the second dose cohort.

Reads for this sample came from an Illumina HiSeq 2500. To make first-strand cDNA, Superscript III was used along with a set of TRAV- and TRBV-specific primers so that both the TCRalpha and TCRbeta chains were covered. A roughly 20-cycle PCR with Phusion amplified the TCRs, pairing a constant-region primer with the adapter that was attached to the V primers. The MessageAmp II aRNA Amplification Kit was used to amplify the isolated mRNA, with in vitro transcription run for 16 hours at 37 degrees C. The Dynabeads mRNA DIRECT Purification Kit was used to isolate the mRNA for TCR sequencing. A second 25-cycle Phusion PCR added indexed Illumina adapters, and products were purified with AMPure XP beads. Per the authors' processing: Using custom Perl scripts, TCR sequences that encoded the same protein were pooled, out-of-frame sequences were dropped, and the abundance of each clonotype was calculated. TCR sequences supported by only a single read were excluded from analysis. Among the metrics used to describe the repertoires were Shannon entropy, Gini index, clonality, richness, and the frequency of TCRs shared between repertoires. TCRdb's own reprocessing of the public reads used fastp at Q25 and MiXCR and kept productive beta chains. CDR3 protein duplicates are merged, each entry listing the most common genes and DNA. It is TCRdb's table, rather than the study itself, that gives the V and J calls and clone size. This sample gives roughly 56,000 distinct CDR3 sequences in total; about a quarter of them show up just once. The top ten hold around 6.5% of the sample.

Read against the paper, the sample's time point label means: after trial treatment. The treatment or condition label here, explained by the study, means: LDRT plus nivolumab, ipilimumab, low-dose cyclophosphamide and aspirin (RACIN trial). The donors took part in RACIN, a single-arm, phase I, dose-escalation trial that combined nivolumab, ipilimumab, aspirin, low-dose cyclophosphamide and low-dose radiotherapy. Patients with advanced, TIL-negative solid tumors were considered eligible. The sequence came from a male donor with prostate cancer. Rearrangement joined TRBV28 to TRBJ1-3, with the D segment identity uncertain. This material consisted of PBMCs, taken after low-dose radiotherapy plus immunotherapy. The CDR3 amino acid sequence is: CASSSSSSGNTIYF. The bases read TGTGCCAGCAGTTCCTCGAGCTCTGGAAACACCATATATTTT.